Listed below are T cell receptor beta chains from one sample, sequenced in a study of CD8 T cells in ankylosing spondylitis. TCRdb fed the 5' RACE reads into MiXCR, producing one record per CDR3 protein. The sample holds hundreds of thousands of distinct CDR3 sequences, about 24% seen once. The sequencing input was blood, either unsorted or a sorted T cell fraction (not recorded which). Every receptor here comes from a male donor with ankylosing spondylitis. Both conserved end residues are part of each CDR3. Fields, in order: V gene, J gene, D gene, CDR3 protein. D genes are given only for firm matches.

TRBV5-1	TRBJ2-1	TRBD1	CASSPTGQGVHEQFF
TRBV7-9	TRBJ1-5	NA	CASSLGWDQPQHF
TRBV6-2/TRBV6-3	TRBJ2-2	NA	CASSPSARGTGELFF
TRBV25-1	TRBJ2-5	NA	CASSELGGVTQETQYF
TRBV10-2	TRBJ2-1	NA	CASSVGDPRDEQFF
TRBV29-1	TRBJ1-2	NA	CSVDSRQELDGYTF
TRBV7-2	TRBJ2-3	TRBD2	CASSLVAGGNTDTQYF
TRBV4-2	TRBJ1-1	NA	CASSQAHRQNTEAFF
TRBV14	TRBJ2-5	NA	CASSQINRAETQYF
TRBV20-1	TRBJ2-5	NA	CSATAHEETQYF
TRBV5-6	TRBJ1-1	NA	CASSFIRGMEAFF
TRBV7-8	TRBJ2-1	TRBD1	CASNLRDRAYNEQFF
TRBV5-1	TRBJ1-3	NA	CASSLGQVISGNTIYF
TRBV30	TRBJ2-2	TRBD2	CAWRIRGRGTGELFF
TRBV5-1	TRBJ2-1	NA	CASSEVAASSYNEQFF
TRBV10-3	TRBJ1-4	TRBD1	CAIGTGINEKLFF
TRBV10-2	TRBJ1-5	NA	CASSDLRGNQPQHF
TRBV20-1	TRBJ1-6	NA	CSARGHGGDSPLHF
TRBV19	TRBJ2-3	TRBD2	CASSATSGRAGDTQYF
TRBV7-2	TRBJ2-3	TRBD2	CASSTRLAGTTDTQYF
TRBV5-1	TRBJ2-7	NA	CASSLDSHSYEQYF
TRBV12-3/TRBV12-4	TRBJ2-5	NA	CASSLAPGNQETQYF
TRBV20-1	TRBJ1-4	NA	CSAQGQNLGEKLFF
TRBV3-1	TRBJ2-1	TRBD2	CASSLSGKQYNEQFF
TRBV19	TRBJ2-1	NA	CASKPFAGSDANEQFF
TRBV6-1	TRBJ1-1	TRBD1	CASRVQGGNTEAFF
TRBV24-1	TRBJ2-1	NA	CATSDRRTHNEQFF
TRBV5-1	TRBJ1-2	TRBD1	CANSLRIRQGVNYGYTF
TRBV12-3/TRBV12-4	TRBJ2-1	TRBD1	CASSLTGTGGVEQFF
TRBV29-1	TRBJ1-1	NA	CSPTRGAGTEAFF
TRBV18	TRBJ2-4	NA	CASSPGEDGIQYF
TRBV3-1	TRBJ1-4	TRBD1	CASSQEGQGARKLFF
TRBV12-3/TRBV12-4	TRBJ2-2	TRBD1	CASSFGQAGELFF
TRBV20-1	TRBJ2-2	NA	CSAAGTSATRELFF
TRBV27	TRBJ1-2	NA	CASSLEGHSNYGYTF
TRBV7-9	TRBJ2-7	NA	CASSTVGGRYEQYF
TRBV6-1	TRBJ1-3	NA	CASTRVADSGNTIYF
TRBV4-1	TRBJ1-2	NA	CASSQVPGAYGYTF
TRBV7-9	TRBJ2-3	NA	CASTAAGADTQYF
TRBV20-1	TRBJ2-1	TRBD2	CSARGTSGSSYNEQFF
TRBV7-6	TRBJ1-1	TRBD1	CASSSGGSTEAFF
TRBV24-1	TRBJ2-3	NA	CATSDRTDTQYF
TRBV10-3	TRBJ2-5	NA	CAISEVTGKETQYF
TRBV20-1	TRBJ2-1	TRBD2	CSARGPLAGEGNEQFF
TRBV7-2	TRBJ2-1	TRBD1	CASSFTGGGSYNEQFF
TRBV29-1	TRBJ1-2	TRBD1	CSVLRQGGYGYTF
TRBV7-9	TRBJ1-5	NA	CASSLALNQPQHF
TRBV20-1	TRBJ2-2	NA	CSARDQGGVGELFF
TRBV5-1	TRBJ2-1	TRBD1	CASSFGTGNNEQFF
TRBV29-1	TRBJ2-5	TRBD2	CSAQREGQETQYF
TRBV12-3/TRBV12-4	TRBJ2-5	TRBD1	CASTDRVGSFGTQYF
TRBV5-1	TRBJ2-1	TRBD2	CASSLTSGTHNEQFF
TRBV5-1	TRBJ1-1	NA	CASRLDETEAFF
TRBV12-3/TRBV12-4	TRBJ1-6	NA	CASSAGTNSPLHF